The TCR beta chain under discussion was sequenced for a study of T cell repertoires in cytomegalovirus infection. At the level of the study: An indication of both CMV infection and matching HLA type came from public TCR beta signatures. General study results and limits: Across the ex vivo response, the dominant clonotypes were HLA-C-restricted CMV-specific TCR beta clonotypes. Summed frequency of public TCR beta families distinguished CMV carriers with the relevant HLA.

TCRdb re-derived calls from the reads in MiXCR, one entry per CDR3 protein. The profile shows 60,000 to 75,000 distinct CDR3 sequences, about 22% of them singletons. In regard to this clonotype: Its antigen is not known.

CDR1 SGHTA and CDR2 FQGNSA come from the germline V gene. Trimming removed 5 bases from V and 5 bases from J, with 18 bases in between. The CDR3 is made up of 15 amino acids. This clonotype originated in a human donor in good health (CMV status not recorded). Some clones in this sample may be carry-over from other donors' samples. The sequenced sample consisted of PBMCs, sequenced either directly or after in vitro stimulation (not recorded which). The rearrangement uses TRBV7-2 and TRBJ2-5, with D possibly TRBD2 on 6 matching bases. In DNA form, the CDR3 reads TGTGCCAGCAGCCGCGACAGTGGGGGAGGCGAGACCCAGTACTTC. It encodes CASSRDSGGGETQYF.